This entry lists 11 T cell receptor beta chains sequenced from one sample in a study of STAT3 mutations in large granular lymphocyte leukemia. TCRdb's table, derived via immunoSEQ multiplex PCR, lists solely in-frame clones and lacks some. The sample carries about 19,000 clones, around 92% recorded once. Overall study results and limits: At least one immunodominant TCR beta clonotype appeared in every T-cell large granular lymphocyte leukemia patient.

No antigens are known for them. Sequenced material: peripheral blood mononuclear cells. Source of these receptors: a man between 60 and 75 years old with T-cell large granular lymphocyte leukemia. Some clones in this sample may be carry-over from other donors' samples.

The V gene is TRBV27, the J gene TRBJ2-5, with 10 bases that match TRBD2. CDR1 is MNHEY and CDR2 is SMNVEV in the germline V gene (reference sequence). The CDR3 sequence is 16 residues long. The trim removed 6 bases at V and 5 bases at J, leaving 12 bases unmatched. The CDR3 spells CASSPRASGRGETQYF. The CDR3 DNA reads as TGTGCCAGCAGCCCCCGGGCTAGCGGGAGAGGGGAGACCCAGTACTTC.

The rearrangement links TRBV7-2 to TRBJ2-1; TRBD1 might be the D (6 bases). The CDR3 extends over 15 amino acids. V was cut by 4 bases and J by 7 bases, with 17 bases left in between. Germline loops: CDR1 SGHTA, CDR2 FQGNSA. The CDR3 nucleotides read TGTGCCAGCAGCTCCGCGGTAGCTAGGGGGAATGAGCAGTTCTTC. Protein: CASSSAVARGNEQFF.

This chain uses TRBV7-9 with TRBJ1-1; no reliable D call. The V end was cut by 2 bases, the J end by 0 bases, with 7 bases between. The CDR3 runs 14 residues. Germline V gene data show CDR1 as SEHNR and CDR2 as FQNEAQ (reference sequence). The CDR3 sequence: CASSLLLMNTEAFF. As DNA, the CDR3 is TGTGCCAGCAGCTTACTGTTAATGAACACTGAAGCTTTCTTT.

This clone was detected once. The chain uses TRBV10-3 and TRBJ2-3; D call uncertain. This CDR3 region has 15 residues. Germline V gene data show CDR1 as ENHRY and CDR2 as SYGVKD. V was shortened by 2 bases and J by 0 bases, with 9 bases between the two germline ends. The CDR3, as DNA: TGTGCCATCAGTGAGGTGGGTGTGAGCACAGATACGCAGTATTTT. Its translation is CAISEVGVSTDTQYF.

The J gene is TRBJ1-6, the V gene TRBV5-8; maybe TRBD1 (6 bases). Trimming pared 2 bases from V and 2 bases from J, leaving 14 bases between. CDR1 is SGHTS, CDR2 YDEGEE, per germline. The CDR3 has 17 amino acids. CDR3 coding DNA: TGTGCCAGCAGCTTTGGACAGTCGGATCCCTATAATTCACCCCTCCACTTT. Its protein product is CASSFGQSDPYNSPLHF.

The chain combines TRBV5-4 with TRBJ2-5; D is unresolved. Germline assignment: CDR1 SGHNT and CDR2 YYREEE (reference sequence). This CDR3 is 13 amino acids long. V gave up 0 bases and J gave up 5 bases, with 8 bases separating them. The CDR3 is CASSLEDFETQYF. In DNA, the CDR3 is TGTGCCAGCAGCTTGGAAGACTTTGAGACCCAGTACTTC.

CDR3: CASSPRLVGTDTQYF. In DNA, the CDR3 is TGCGCCAGCAGCCCTCGGTTAGTGGGCACAGATACGCAGTATTTT. This chain joins TRBV4-1 and TRBJ2-3; D gene unclear. Germline V gene lookup returns CDR1 MGHRA and CDR2 YSYEKL. CDR3 length: 15 residues. The germline V and J ends were trimmed by 4 bases and 1 base, with 12 bases remaining between them.

The chain couples TRBV6-1 to TRBJ2-7; 10 bases map to TRBD1. CDR3 length: 14 residues. Germline values: CDR1 MNHNS, CDR2 SASEGT. After removal of 7 bases from V and 2 bases from J, the junction contained 5 bases not matched to a gene. The CDR3 DNA is TGTGCCAGCATCCGGGACAGGGGAACCTACGAGCAGTACTTC. It encodes CASIRDRGTYEQYF.

The chain joins TRBV6-6 to TRBJ2-5; D possibly matches TRBD1 or TRBD2 (5 bases each). From germline, CDR1 is MNHNY and CDR2 SVGAGI (reference sequence). V lost 0 bases to trimming and J lost 7 bases, with 18 bases between them. The CDR3 is 16 residues long. As DNA, the CDR3 is TGTGCCAGCAGTTACTCGAGGGGCGCGAATAAAGTGACCCAGTACTTC. This translates into CASSYSRGANKVTQYF.

The CDR3 sequence is CASSFDRSWDTQYF. The CDR3 DNA follows: TGCGCCAGCAGCTTCGACAGGTCATGGGATACGCAGTATTTT. V and J are TRBV5-1 and TRBJ2-3; D perhaps matches TRBD1 (6 bases). The CDR3 runs 14 residues. Germline CDR1 is SGHRS and CDR2 is YFSETQ. Trimming left V 2 bases short and J 6 bases short, with 13 bases between.

The chain has TRBV6-5 and TRBJ2-5, with D tentatively TRBD2 (5 bases). The germline V gene encodes CDR1 MNHEY and CDR2 SVGAGI. Trimming shortened V by 2 bases and J by 4 bases, and 14 bases separated the two germline ends. The CDR3 extends over 15 amino acids. The CDR3 loop reads CASSYVAPPGETQYF. DNA of the CDR3: TGTGCCAGCAGTTACGTAGCGCCCCCCGGAGAGACCCAGTACTTC.